The 30 T cell receptor beta chains presented below share a single source sample, sequenced in a study of response to subunit inactivated influenza vaccine (dated by TCRdb to about 2018). Library preparation used RT-PCR. The sequencing machine was an Illumina HiSeq 2500. TCRdb's own reprocessing of the public reads used fastp at Q25 and MiXCR and kept productive beta chains. Each entry merges the rows of one CDR3 protein and shows their most common DNA and genes. Within this sample are about 530,000 distinct CDR3 sequences, with 10% to 15% of them counted one time only. Clones ranked in the top ten supply roughly 14% of the sample. The time point label on this specimen signifies: 45 to 50 days after influenza vaccine administration. This specimen consisted of PBMCs from blood, obtained roughly 6 weeks after vaccination. The receptors come from a middle-aged man who received an inactivated influenza vaccine. Donor details come from another sample of the same person, matched by shared clones.

This clonotype occurred many times. The V and J genes are TRBV6-5 and TRBJ2-7, with 9 bases that match TRBD1. The CDR3 spans 15 residues. In germline, CDR1 is MNHEY, CDR2 SVGAGI. The V segment lost 3 bases and the J segment 5 bases; nucleotides outside the gene matches: 8. The CDR3 here is CASSYGWTGDNEQYF. Here the CDR3 DNA reads TGTGCCAGCAGTTATGGTTGGACAGGGGACAACGAGCAGTACTTC.

V and J are TRBV5-1 and TRBJ2-1; 11 bases match TRBD2. V shed 4 bases and J 4 bases; nucleotides not matched to a gene: 7. CDR3 length: 16 amino acids. Germline V CDR1 and CDR2: SGHRS, YFSETQ. The DNA for the CDR3 is TGCGCCAGCAGCACAATAGCGGGGGGGGTGTACAATGAGCAGTTCTTC. This translates into CASSTIAGGVYNEQFF.

The chain couples TRBV4-3 to TRBJ2-5; TRBD2 agrees at 13 bases. This CDR3 spans 18 amino acids. The germline CDR1 and CDR2 sequences are LGHNA and YSLEER. V shed 4 bases and J 4 bases; nucleotides not matched to a gene: 12. CDR3 DNA sequence: TGCGCCAGCAGCCCCGGATCACTAGCGGGAGGGTATGGAGAGACCCAGTACTTC. Protein sequence: CASSPGSLAGGYGETQYF.

V usage is TRBV3-1 and J usage is TRBJ2-5; D unresolved. Germline V gives CDR1 LGHDT, CDR2 YNNKEL (reference sequence). V was trimmed by 3 bases and J by 2 bases, leaving 10 bases between them. The CDR3 is made up of 14 amino acids. The CDR3 protein is CASSHPGPQETQYF. The CDR3 DNA is TGTGCCAGCAGCCACCCCGGACCGCAAGAGACCCAGTACTTC.

This clonotype was detected only a few times. V usage is TRBV28 and J usage is TRBJ2-3; the match to TRBD2 covers 13 bases. The CDR3 is 15 residues long. In germline, CDR1 is MDHEN, CDR2 SYDVKM. V trimming: 6 bases; J trimming: 5 bases; junction bases outside the gene matches: 5. The CDR3 DNA reads TGTGCCAGCAGACTAGCGGGGGGGCAGGGAGATACGCAGTATTTT. This gives the protein CASRLAGGQGDTQYF. Full variable domain (rest looked up from reference TRBV28 and TRBJ2-3): DVKVTQSSRYLVKRTGEKVFLECVQDMDHENMFWYRQDPGLGLRLIYFSYDVKMKEKGDIPEGYSVSREKKERFSLILESASTNQTSMYLCASRLAGGQGDTQYFGPGTRLTVL.

This clonotype showed up just a few times. The chain uses TRBV20-1 and TRBJ2-1, with 7 nucleotides matching TRBD1. The trim removed 5 bases at V and 1 base at J, leaving 5 bases unmatched. Germline CDR1 reads DFQATT; CDR2 reads SNEGSKA (reference sequence). The CDR3 runs to 14 residues. CDR3 bases: TGCAGTGCTCTGCGACAGGGATCCTACAATGAGCAGTTCTTC. As protein: CSALRQGSYNEQFF.

This clonotype has just a few counts. The chain combines TRBV12-3 or TRBV12-4 with TRBJ2-3; no clear D gene. The CDR3 is made up of 15 amino acids. Trimming took 4 bases from V and 2 from J, leaving 13 bases between them. CDR3 amino acids: CASSSLSPHTDTQYF. CDR3 bases: TGTGCCAGCAGTTCCCTCTCCCCACACACAGATACGCAGTATTTT.

This sequence joins TRBV20-1 and TRBJ2-7, with D hard to call. The CDR3 contains 13 residues. Trimming removed 6 bases from V and 7 bases from J, with 19 bases in between. Germline CDR1 DFQATT, CDR2 SNEGSKA (reference sequence). CDR3 in amino acids: CSATLRLPREQYF. CDR3 in DNA: TGCAGTGCCACCCTCAGACTGCCGCGGGAGCAGTACTTC.

The CDR3 sequence is CASSVAGFRGGYTF. The CDR3 bases are TGTGCCAGCAGCGTAGCGGGATTCAGGGGCGGCTACACCTTC. The V and J genes are TRBV9 and TRBJ1-2; perhaps TRBD1 as D (6 bases). V was trimmed by 0 bases and J by 8 bases, leaving 14 bases between them. The CDR3 covers 14 residues. Germline loops: CDR1 SGDLS, CDR2 YYNGEE.

Only a few counts were recorded for this clonotype. The rearrangement joins TRBV2 to TRBJ1-5; D may be TRBD1 (5 bases). The germline V gene encodes CDR1 SNHLY and CDR2 FYNNEI. This CDR3 has 14 residues. V gave up 6 bases and J gave up 4 bases, with 13 bases separating them. CDR3 DNA: TGTGCCAGCAGCGCCACAGGTCGTAATCAGCCCCAGCATTTT. It codes for CASSATGRNQPQHF.

The V call is TRBV20-1, the J call TRBJ2-7, with 11 nucleotides matching TRBD1. V lost 5 bases, J lost 2 bases, and 5 bases stayed unmatched. Germline-derived CDR1 and CDR2 are DFQATT and SNEGSKA (reference sequence). The CDR3 is 14 amino acids. The CDR3 is CSAPLGQGAYEQYF. CDR3 DNA: TGCAGTGCTCCACTGGGACAGGGGGCCTACGAGCAGTACTTC.

This clonotype was seen more than once but under ten times. The chain employs TRBV15 and TRBJ1-1; the D gene is possibly TRBD1 (6 bases). The CDR3 loop spans 13 amino acids. Germline V gene data show CDR1 as LNHNV and CDR2 as YYDKDF (reference sequence). V was shortened by 5 bases and J by 0 bases, with 7 bases between the two germline ends. CDR3 sequence: CATSQGLNTEAFF. Written as DNA, the CDR3 is TGTGCCACCAGCCAGGGGCTGAACACTGAAGCTTTCTTT.

This clonotype was seen a few times. In DNA, the CDR3 is TGTGCCAGCAGCCAAATGGGCGGAATCTATGGCTACACCTTC. This gives the protein CASSQMGGIYGYTF. This rearrangement joins TRBV7-2 to TRBJ1-2, with D uncertain. The germline gives CDR1 SGHTA, CDR2 FQGNSA. This CDR3 region has 14 residues. V was pared by 5 bases and J by 4 bases, with 14 bases between.

J is TRBJ2-1 and V is TRBV4-3; D unresolved. This CDR3 is built from 14 residues. Germline loops: CDR1 LGHNA, CDR2 YSLEER. V was cut by 0 bases and J by 7 bases, with 10 bases left in between. In nucleotides, the CDR3 is TGCGCCAGCAGCCAAGATCTTTCCCGTAATGAGCAGTTCTTC. Translation: CASSQDLSRNEQFF.

Ten or more counts support this clonotype. V is TRBV5-1 and J is TRBJ1-5, with D perhaps matching TRBD1 (5 bases). Germline CDR1 reads SGHRS; CDR2 reads YFSETQ. CDR3 length: 15 residues. V dropped 4 bases and J dropped 6 bases, with 17 bases sitting between them. The CDR3 loop is CASSLMSGLGQPQHF. CDR3 DNA sequence: TGCGCCAGCAGCCTGATGTCGGGGCTGGGTCAGCCCCAGCATTTT.

This clonotype was observed a handful of times. The gene calls are TRBV12-3 or TRBV12-4 and TRBJ1-2; D is perhaps TRBD1 (5 bases). V was shortened by 3 bases and J by 2 bases, with 13 bases between the two germline ends. The CDR3 has 15 residues. CDR3 region: CASSLGPEGNYGYTF. CDR3 in DNA: TGTGCCAGCAGTTTGGGGCCTGAAGGGAACTATGGCTACACCTTC.

This clonotype turned up a few times. This chain's CDR3 is CASRPNTEAFF. The CDR3 coding sequence is TGTGCCAGCAGACCGAACACTGAAGCTTTCTTT. The chain couples TRBV12-3 or TRBV12-4 to TRBJ1-1; unclear D gene. Trimming stripped 6 bases from V and 1 base from J, with 3 bases between. The CDR3 covers 11 residues.

This clonotype was counted only a few times. The gene calls are TRBV4-3 and TRBJ2-3, with D tentatively TRBD2 (5 bases). The V end was cut by 0 bases, the J end by 7 bases, with 17 bases between. The germline CDR1 and CDR2 sequences are LGHNA and YSLEER. The CDR3 consists of 16 residues. The CDR3 loop reads CASSQDWSGISHTQYF. The CDR3 nucleotides are TGCGCCAGCAGCCAAGATTGGAGCGGTATATCACATACGCAGTATTTT.

This clonotype was seen a handful of times. In nucleotides, the CDR3 is TGTGCCAGCAGCCAAAGGACCCGGGCTTCATACACAGATACGCAGTATTTT. Its translation: CASSQRTRASYTDTQYF. The chain joins TRBV14 to TRBJ2-3; D ambiguous. V lost 2 bases to trimming and J lost 2 bases, with 17 bases between them. Germline lookup yields CDR1 SGHDN and CDR2 FVKESK. The CDR3 is 17 amino acids.

The V call is TRBV12-3 or TRBV12-4, the J call TRBJ2-1; 7 bases are shared with TRBD2. Germline trimming cut 5 bases from V and 2 bases from J; bases unmatched to any gene: 12. The CDR3 length is 17 residues. CDR3 coding DNA: TGTGCCAGCAGTGTATTTGGGTTTCTAGCGGCCTACAATGAGCAGTTCTTC. Translated, it gives CASSVFGFLAAYNEQFF.

This clonotype was detected ten times or more. The chain couples TRBV7-9 to TRBJ2-5; TRBD2 matches 7 bases. Germline CDR1 and CDR2: SEHNR and FQNEAQ (reference sequence). This CDR3 has 15 residues. With 2 bases clipped from V and 2 bases from J, the junction kept 5 bases outside the gene matches. The CDR3 DNA sequence: TGTGCCAGCAGCTTACAGGGCGGGGGACAAGAGACCCAGTACTTC. It translates to CASSLQGGGQETQYF.

V gene TRBV7-2 combines with J gene TRBJ2-7; D is ambiguous. The V gene's germline CDR1 is SGHTA and CDR2 FQGNSA. The CDR3 spans 13 residues. The V and J ends lost 5 bases and 3 bases respectively, with 11 bases between them. The CDR3 coding sequence is TGTGCCAGCAGCCCCGTAGGCGGCTACGAGCAGTACTTC. This encodes CASSPVGGYEQYF.

This clonotype showed up just a few times. The gene calls are TRBV5-6 and TRBJ1-2; D perhaps matches TRBD1 (5 bases). The germline V gene encodes CDR1 SGHDT and CDR2 YYEEEE. Trimming removed 0 bases from V and 14 bases from J, with 14 bases in between. The CDR3 extends over 12 amino acids. CDR3 DNA: TGTGCCAGCAGCTTGGTCGGGGGAAGACAGACCTTC. It is translated as CASSLVGGRQTF.

The J gene is TRBJ2-7, the V gene TRBV7-8, with D perhaps TRBD2 (8 bases). Germline loops: CDR1 SGHVS, CDR2 FQNEAQ. This CDR3 has 20 amino acids. V gave up 1 base and J gave up 7 bases, with 32 bases separating them. CDR3 region: CASSLGGLGTASGLEWEQYF. CDR3 bases: TGTGCCAGCAGCTTAGGGGGACTAGGGACAGCCTCCGGACTCGAGTGGGAGCAGTACTTC.

The chain links TRBV6-1 to TRBJ1-5, with D perhaps matching TRBD1 (5 bases). CDR1 and CDR2 from the germline V gene are MNHNS and SASEGT. The V and J ends lost 6 bases and 1 base respectively, with 13 bases between them. The CDR3 loop spans 15 amino acids. Here the CDR3 DNA reads TGTGCCAGCAGACGGGACGGAAGAAGCAATCAGCCCCAGCATTTT. As protein: CASRRDGRSNQPQHF.

The rearrangement joins TRBV10-3 to TRBJ1-1; D remains unclear. Trimming left V 5 bases short and J 3 bases short, with 10 bases between. This CDR3 comprises 13 residues. Germline assignment: CDR1 ENHRY and CDR2 SYGVKD. The CDR3 sequence is CAISKDLDTEAFF. The CDR3 DNA follows: TGTGCCATCAGTAAGGATTTGGACACTGAAGCTTTCTTT.

The genes are TRBV15 and TRBJ2-7, with D hard to call. The CDR3 is made up of 16 amino acids. Germline V gene data show CDR1 as LNHNV and CDR2 as YYDKDF (reference sequence). The V and J ends lost 0 bases and 4 bases respectively, with 16 bases between them. The CDR3 loop is CATSRDRAVSRYEQYF. DNA for the CDR3: TGTGCCACCAGCAGAGATCGGGCGGTCTCTCGTTACGAGCAGTACTTC.

This clonotype has ten or more counts. The chain joins TRBV29-1 to TRBJ1-2; 7 bases fit TRBD1. The trim removed 5 bases at V and 4 bases at J, leaving 7 bases unmatched. Germline CDR1 is SQVTM and CDR2 is ANQGSEA. The CDR3 consists of 13 residues. CDR3 amino acids: CSVSSGTAYGYTF. The CDR3 bases are TGCAGCGTTTCTTCGGGGACAGCCTATGGCTACACCTTC.

This clonotype appeared many times. This rearrangement joins TRBV18 to TRBJ2-6, with no clear D. Looked up from germline, CDR1 is KGHSH and CDR2 is LQKENI. The CDR3 extends over 13 amino acids. Trimming took off 7 bases at V and 2 bases at J, with 6 bases between the two ends. The CDR3: CASYYAGANVLTF. In DNA form, the CDR3 reads TGTGCCAGCTATTATGCTGGGGCCAACGTCCTGACTTTC.

A few counts support this clonotype. The CDR3: CASSLTGDYNSPLHF. CDR3 sequence (DNA): TGTGCCAGCAGTTTAACCGGGGATTATAATTCACCCCTCCACTTT. The chain uses TRBV12-3 or TRBV12-4 and TRBJ1-6; no firm D call. Trimming took off 2 bases at V and 4 bases at J, with 9 bases between the two ends. The CDR3 spans 15 residues.